The 19 T cell receptor beta chains reported below all come from one sample, sequenced in a study of T cell clonotyping in hematopoietic cell transplantation. TCRdb's table, derived via immunoSEQ multiplex PCR, lists solely in-frame clones and lacks some. The sample carries more than 15,000 clones, 75% to 90% recorded once. Sequencing used peripheral blood mononuclear cells. The receptors come from a man in his forties or fifties in good health. Some clones in this sample may be carry-over from other donors' samples.

This rearrangement joins TRBV11-2 to TRBJ2-7, with 7 nucleotides matching TRBD1. CDR3 length: 16 residues. Germline CDR1 reads SGHAT; CDR2 reads FQNNGV. Trimming took 7 bases from V and 0 from J; bases not matched to a gene: 12. CDR3 nucleotides: TGTGCCAGCATGGAACCCGGGACAGAGTACTCCTACGAGCAGTACTTC. Residues: CASMEPGTEYSYEQYF.

The genes are TRBV5-1 and TRBJ1-4; weak D call: TRBD1 (5 bases). The ends were cut back, 0 bases at V and 10 bases at J, with 13 bases in the middle. The CDR3 runs to 14 residues. Germline-derived CDR1 and CDR2 are SGHRS and YFSETQ. The CDR3 coding sequence is TGCGCCAGCAGCTTGGACGGGGCCCGTGGAAAACTGTTTTTT. The encoded protein is CASSLDGARGKLFF.

This clone was detected only a few times. The V gene is TRBV4-3, the J gene TRBJ1-3, with D possibly matching TRBD1 (5 bases). The germline V gene encodes CDR1 LGHNA and CDR2 YSLEER. V lost 0 bases to trimming and J lost 0 bases, with 9 bases between them. This CDR3 has 16 amino acids. CDR3 nucleotide sequence: TGCGCCAGCAGCCAAGACTGGGGGTACTCTGGAAACACCATATATTTT. This codes for CASSQDWGYSGNTIYF.

V and J are TRBV7-2 and TRBJ2-1, with D possibly matching TRBD2 (5 bases). The CDR3 loop spans 13 amino acids. V was cut by 7 bases and J by 3 bases, with 10 bases left in between. Germline V CDR1 and CDR2: SGHTA, FQGNSA. The DNA of the CDR3 is TGTGCCAGCATCGGACTCCTCTACAATGAGCAGTTCTTC. Translation: CASIGLLYNEQFF.

The chain uses TRBV11-2 and TRBJ1-2, with no clear D. CDR3 length equals 12 residues. V gave up 5 bases and J gave up 7 bases, with 11 bases separating them. CDR1 is SGHAT and CDR2 is FQNNGV in the germline V gene. CDR3 amino acids: CASSLSSGGYTF. The DNA for the CDR3 is TGTGCCAGCAGCCTCTCCTCAGGTGGCTACACCTTC.

Comment on this clone: Mismatch with germline at one junction end may stem from a read error. J is TRBJ2-7 and V is TRBV5-1; TRBD1 might be the D (6 bases). The length of the CDR3 is 13 residues. Germline CDR1 SGHRS, CDR2 YFSETQ. CDR3 bases: TGCGCCAGCAGCTTGGAACAGGGATACGGGCAGTACTTC. This gives the protein CASSLEQGYGQYF.

V and J are TRBV7-6 and TRBJ2-7; 8 bases match TRBD2. Germline CDR1 and CDR2: SGHVS and FNYEAQ. CDR3 length equals 15 residues. After removal of 6 bases from V and 2 bases from J, the junction contained 9 bases not matched to a gene. The CDR3 sequence: CASSIDGGAAYEQYF. CDR3 DNA sequence: TGTGCCAGCAGTATAGACGGGGGGGCCGCCTACGAGCAGTACTTC.

The rearrangement uses TRBV6-6 and TRBJ1-2; TRBD1 matches at 8 bases. The CDR3 runs to 13 residues. J was trimmed by 4 bases and V by 5 bases; bases with no gene match: 3. Germline CDR1 and CDR2: MNHNY and SVGAGI (reference sequence). The CDR3 DNA sequence: TGTGCCAGCAGTCACGGGACAGGCTATGGCTACACCTTC. Translation: CASSHGTGYGYTF.

The genes are TRBV7-2 and TRBJ1-2, with D perhaps matching TRBD1 (5 bases). With 1 base removed from V and 2 bases from J, the gap between germline ends came to 8 bases. CDR1 and CDR2 (germline): SGHTA, FQGNSA. The CDR3 sequence is 14 residues long. The CDR3 reads CASSLVRDNYGYTF. As DNA, the CDR3 is TGTGCCAGCAGCTTAGTCAGGGACAACTATGGCTACACCTTC. The variable domain in full, completed from reference TRBV7-2 and TRBJ1-2, reads GAGVSQSPSNKVTEKGKDVELRCDPISGHTALYWYRQSLGQGLEFLIYFQGNSAPDKSGLPSDRFSAERTGGSVSTLTIQRTQQEDSAVYLCASSLVRDNYGYTFGSGTRLTVV.

The J gene is TRBJ1-2, the V gene TRBV11-3, with D unresolved. V was trimmed by 8 bases and J by 8 bases, leaving 15 bases between them. Per germline, CDR1 SGHNT and CDR2 YENEEA. The CDR3 has 12 amino acids. CDR3 nucleotide sequence: TGTGCCAGCGGGTATATGGCGGGGGGCTACACCTTC. Translating gives CASGYMAGGYTF.

The chain's CDR3 is CASSPSISTDTQYF. The CDR3 nucleotides are TGTGCCAGCAGCCCCTCGATTAGCACAGATACGCAGTATTTT. The chain links TRBV7-6 to TRBJ2-3; D is unresolved. CDR3 length: 14 residues. The V end lost 5 bases, the J end lost 0 bases, and 9 bases lay between the germline ends. Germline values: CDR1 SGHVS, CDR2 FNYEAQ.

The chain recombines TRBV11-3 with TRBJ2-7; D not resolved. The germline V gene has CDR1 SGHNT and CDR2 YENEEA. The CDR3 has 15 residues. Trimming took 1 base from V and 1 from J, leaving 11 bases between them. The CDR3 loop is CASSLGGSASYEQYF. CDR3 in DNA: TGTGCCAGCAGCTTAGGTGGGTCCGCGTCCTACGAGCAGTACTTC.

The genes are TRBV27 and TRBJ2-2, with 11 bases that match TRBD2. The length of the CDR3 is 14 residues. CDR1 and CDR2 from the germline V gene are MNHEY and SMNVEV (reference sequence). The J segment lost 11 bases and the V segment lost 5 bases, leaving 7 bases of the junction unmatched. CDR3 amino acids: CASSPVSGGAELFF. CDR3 nucleotides: TGTGCCAGCAGTCCCGTTAGCGGGGGGGCCGAGCTGTTTTTT.

This rearrangement joins TRBV5-4 to TRBJ1-5; D might be TRBD1 (6 bases). Germline assignment: CDR1 SGHNT and CDR2 YYREEE (reference sequence). Trimming removed 4 bases at V and 3 bases at J, with 11 bases between. The CDR3 has 14 residues. CDR3 nucleotides: TGTGCCAGCAGCACGCAGGGGCCCAATCAGCCCCAGCATTTT. Encoded protein: CASSTQGPNQPQHF.

This chain connects TRBV30 to TRBJ1-2; D perhaps matches TRBD1 (5 bases). The CDR3 sequence is 14 residues long. Germline V gene data show CDR1 as GTSNPN and CDR2 as SVGIG (reference sequence). V dropped 4 bases and J dropped 0 bases, with 12 bases sitting between them. CDR3 coding DNA: TGTGCCTGGACCCCAGGGAATTCTAACTATGGCTACACCTTC. It is translated as CAWTPGNSNYGYTF.

V and J are TRBV25-1 and TRBJ1-2, with D hard to call. The CDR3 extends over 15 amino acids. V was pared by 0 bases and J by 6 bases, with 14 bases between. The germline V gene encodes CDR1 MGHDK and CDR2 SYGVNS. CDR3 coding DNA: TGTGCCAGCAGTGAATATGGTCCAGAGGTGAATGGCTACACCTTC. Translation gives CASSEYGPEVNGYTF.

This chain joins TRBV30 and TRBJ1-1; D is ambiguous. This CDR3 is 11 amino acids long. The germline V and J ends were trimmed by 5 bases and 0 bases, with 4 bases remaining between them. Germline V lookup: CDR1 GTSNPN, CDR2 SVGIG (reference sequence). The chain's CDR3 is CAWYLNTEAFF. CDR3 DNA sequence: TGTGCCTGGTACCTGAACACTGAAGCTTTCTTT. The full variable domain, its missing parts supplied by reference TRBV30 and TRBJ1-1, is SQTIHQWPATLVQPVGSPLSLECTVEGTSNPNLYWYRQAAGRGLQLLFYSVGIGQISSEVPQNLSASRPQDRQFILSSKKLLLSDSGFYLCAWYLNTEAFFGQGTRLTVV.

This chain uses TRBV4-2 with TRBJ2-2; D remains unclear. The CDR3 totals 12 residues. The V end lost 7 bases, the J end lost 5 bases, and 8 bases lay between the germline ends. Germline values: CDR1 LGHNA, CDR2 YNFKEQ. The CDR3 spells CASTWGTGELFF. CDR3 coding DNA: TGTGCCAGCACCTGGGGTACCGGGGAGCTGTTTTTT.

V and J are TRBV19 and TRBJ2-7; tentative D call: TRBD1 (6 bases). The CDR3 runs to 14 residues. V lost 4 bases and J 7 bases, leaving 17 bases between the germline ends. Germline-derived CDR1 and CDR2 are LNHDA and SQIVND (reference sequence). As DNA, the CDR3 is TGTGCCAGTAGTACGCAACAGGGCAGTAGGGAGCAGTACTTC. It codes for CASSTQQGSREQYF.